This T cell receptor (beta chain) was captured in a study of blood T cells in healthy people across ages. V was pared by 4 bases and J by 4 bases, with 5 bases of the junction left unmatched. The CDR3 sequence is 15 residues long. In germline, CDR1 is DFQATT, CDR2 SNEGSKA (reference sequence). A second PCR of about 7 to 12 cycles used a sample-barcoded 5' primer and a J-beta primer mix. Tagging of each cDNA molecule was performed by a template-switch adaptor with 12 random nucleotides. TCRdb recomputed calls from the 5' RACE reads with MiXCR, one row per CDR3 protein. The sample has some 900,000 distinct CDR3 sequences, 45% to 50% seen once. PBMCs, at least 6 million per sample, were isolated.

The rearrangement uses TRBV20-1 and TRBJ2-6; TRBD1 matches at 9 bases. This clonotype was sampled from a man aged 25 to 40 in good health. Source material: blood. The CDR3 DNA is TGCAGTGCTACCGACAGGGGGAACGGGGCCAACGTCCTGACTTTC. This encodes CSATDRGNGANVLTF.